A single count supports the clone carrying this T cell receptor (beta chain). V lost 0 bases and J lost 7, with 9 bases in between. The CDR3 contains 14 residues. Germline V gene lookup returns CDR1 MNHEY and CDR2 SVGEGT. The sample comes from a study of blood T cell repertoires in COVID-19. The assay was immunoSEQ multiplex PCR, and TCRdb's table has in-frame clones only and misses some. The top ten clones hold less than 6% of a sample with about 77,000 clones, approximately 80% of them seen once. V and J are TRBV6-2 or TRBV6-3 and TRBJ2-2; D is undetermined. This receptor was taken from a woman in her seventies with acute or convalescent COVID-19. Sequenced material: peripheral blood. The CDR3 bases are TGTGCCAGCAGTTACTCGAAAGCTAGCGGGGAGCTGTTTTTT. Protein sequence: CASSYSKASGELFF.